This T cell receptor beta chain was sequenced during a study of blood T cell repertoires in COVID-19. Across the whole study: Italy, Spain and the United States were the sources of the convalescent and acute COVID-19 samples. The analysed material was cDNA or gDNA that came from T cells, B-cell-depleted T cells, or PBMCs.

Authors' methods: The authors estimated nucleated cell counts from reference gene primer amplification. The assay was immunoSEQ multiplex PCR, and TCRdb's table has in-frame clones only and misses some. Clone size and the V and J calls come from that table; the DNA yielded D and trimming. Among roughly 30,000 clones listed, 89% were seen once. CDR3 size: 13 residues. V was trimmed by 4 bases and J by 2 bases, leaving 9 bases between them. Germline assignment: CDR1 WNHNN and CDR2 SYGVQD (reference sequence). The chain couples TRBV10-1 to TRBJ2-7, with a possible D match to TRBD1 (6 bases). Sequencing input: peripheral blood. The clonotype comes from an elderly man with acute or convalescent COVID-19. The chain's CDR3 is CASSAGVTYEQYF. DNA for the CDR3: TGCGCCAGCAGTGCAGGGGTCACCTACGAGCAGTACTTC.